A single sample is the source of the 14 T cell receptor beta chains below, sequenced in a study of blood T cells in healthy people across ages. It was with a sample-barcoded 5' primer and a J-beta primer mix that a second PCR of about 6 to 12 cycles was run. TCRdb re-analysed the 5' RACE reads in MiXCR, keeping a single row per CDR3 protein. This table holds more than 500,000 distinct CDR3 sequences, about 27% found once. The same data also went into a second study, on T cells of mothers and their children.

Sequencing used blood. These TCRs come from a boy between 2 and 10 years old in good health.

This clonotype was recorded a few times. V usage is TRBV20-1 and J usage is TRBJ2-7; 11 bases fit TRBD2. Germline CDR1 is DFQATT and CDR2 is SNEGSKA (reference sequence). Losses at the gene ends were 3 bases for V and 7 bases for J; bases not matched to a gene: 14. This CDR3 contains 16 residues. CDR3 DNA: TGCAGTGCTAGCGAGGGGACTAGCGGTGGGGTAAGGGAGCAGTACTTC. This translates into CSASEGTSGGVREQYF.

This clonotype was picked up a small number of times. The V and J genes are TRBV6-2 or TRBV6-3 and TRBJ2-2; 8 bases map to TRBD1. CDR3 size: 18 residues. V was clipped by 6 bases and J by 7 bases; unmatched bases: 19. Germline V gene data show CDR1 as MNHEY and CDR2 as SVGEGT. CDR3 nucleotide sequence: TGTGCCAGCAGCACGGACAGGGCTCGGCGGATTGGGGGCGGGGAGCTGTTTTTT. This encodes CASSTDRARRIGGGELFF.

Worth noting for this clonotype: The junction differs from germline at one of its ends, possibly a read error. V and J are TRBV7-7 and TRBJ1-2; the match to TRBD1 covers 9 bases. The germline V gene has CDR1 SSHAT and CDR2 FNYEAQ (reference sequence). CDR3 length: 16 residues. Here the CDR3 reads CASSEDRGGTGYGYTF. The CDR3 DNA reads TGTGCTAGCAGCGAGGATAGGGGCGGGACAGGGTATGGCTACACCTTC.

Only a few counts were recorded for this clonotype. The chain uses TRBV6-2 or TRBV6-3 and TRBJ1-2, with a weak D call TRBD1 (5 bases). Looked up from germline, CDR1 is MNHEY and CDR2 is SVGEGT. Trimming shortened V by 5 bases and J by 8 bases, and 15 bases separated the two germline ends. CDR3 size: 13 residues. CDR3 DNA: TGTGCCAGCAGTCGAGGGGCTTCGGTAGGCTACACCTTC. Translating gives CASSRGASVGYTF.

This clonotype has just a few counts. The chain is built from TRBV10-3 and TRBJ1-2; D possibly corresponds to TRBD1 (5 bases). The CDR3 runs to 15 residues. From germline, CDR1 is ENHRY and CDR2 SYGVKD. The V and J ends lost 8 bases and 3 bases respectively, with 19 bases between them. This CDR3 reads CAIRLMEGPDYGYTF. In DNA form, the CDR3 reads TGTGCCATCCGACTCATGGAGGGGCCGGACTATGGCTACACCTTC.

The genes are TRBV29-1 and TRBJ1-1, with D possibly TRBD1 on 6 matching bases. Deletions cut 3 bases from V and 3 bases from J, with 14 bases between. The germline V gene encodes CDR1 SQVTM and CDR2 ANQGSEA. The CDR3 covers 14 residues. The CDR3 here is CSVEPVDRYTEAFF. CDR3 DNA sequence: TGCAGCGTTGAGCCGGTGGACAGATACACTGAAGCTTTCTTT.

Only a few counts were recorded for this clonotype. The chain combines TRBV3-1 with TRBJ2-2; no reliable D call. This CDR3 comprises 14 residues. Germline CDR1 reads LGHDT; CDR2 reads YNNKEL (reference sequence). V gave up 4 bases and J gave up 1 base, with 7 bases separating them. The CDR3 is CASSPILNTGELFF. CDR3 DNA sequence: TGTGCCAGCAGCCCAATCTTGAACACCGGGGAGCTGTTTTTT.

This clonotype was seen more than once but under ten times. This sequence joins TRBV7-9 and TRBJ2-6; D is ambiguous. This CDR3 has 16 amino acids. Germline assignment: CDR1 SEHNR and CDR2 FQNEAQ (reference sequence). Between the trimmed V and J ends, which lost 1 base and 0 bases, there was a span of 7 bases. This CDR3 reads CASSLVQTSGANVLTF. The CDR3 coding sequence is TGTGCCAGCAGCTTAGTGCAGACCTCTGGGGCCAACGTCCTGACTTTC.

This clonotype occurred a few times. This chain uses TRBV20-1 with TRBJ2-5, with D maybe TRBD1 (5 bases). Trimming cost V 4 bases and J 7 bases, with 22 bases left between them. CDR1 is DFQATT, CDR2 SNEGSKA, per germline (reference sequence). The CDR3 runs 15 residues. The CDR3 protein is CSANPYGQGGRTQYF. DNA of the CDR3: TGCAGTGCTAACCCTTACGGGCAGGGTGGTAGGACCCAGTACTTC.

This clonotype showed up just a few times. V is TRBV30 and J is TRBJ2-1; D is ambiguous. V lost 0 bases and J lost 5, with 11 bases in between. CDR1 and CDR2 (germline): GTSNPN, SVGIG (reference sequence). This CDR3 spans 14 amino acids. CDR3: CAWSVRALNNEQFF. The CDR3 DNA follows: TGTGCCTGGAGTGTACGGGCCCTTAACAATGAGCAGTTCTTC.

This clonotype was detected only once. The V gene is TRBV6-2 or TRBV6-3, the J gene TRBJ2-5; 14 bases align to TRBD2. The last part of the DNA fits TRBJ2-1 better; the J call may be wrong. The CDR3 is 16 residues long. CDR1 MNHEY and CDR2 SVGEGT come from the germline V gene. The CDR3 DNA reads as TGTGCCAGCAGCCTCGGGACTAGCGGGAGACTCAATGAGCAGTTCTTC. It is translated as CASSLGTSGRLNEQFF.

The rearrangement uses TRBV20-1 and TRBJ2-1; 11 bases are shared with TRBD2. The CDR3 is 13 residues long. Germline CDR1 and CDR2: DFQATT and SNEGSKA (reference sequence). The junction had 2 bases not matched to a gene; V was cut back by 3 bases and J by 7 bases. This CDR3 is CSASLAGGNEQFF. The CDR3 DNA reads as TGCAGTGCTAGCTTAGCGGGGGGGAATGAGCAGTTCTTC.

This clonotype was seen only a few times. The J gene is TRBJ2-5, the V gene TRBV20-1; D not resolved. Trimming pared 5 bases from V and 3 bases from J, leaving 13 bases between. The CDR3 contains 13 residues. From germline, CDR1 is DFQATT and CDR2 SNEGSKA (reference sequence). The CDR3 here is CSAGPYEEETQYF. As DNA, the CDR3 is TGCAGTGCTGGCCCCTACGAAGAAGAGACCCAGTACTTC.

Concerning this clonotype: The junction departs from the called germline gene at one end, perhaps through a read error. This sequence joins TRBV28 and TRBJ2-2; D is possibly TRBD1 (6 bases). The CDR3 is made up of 15 amino acids. Germline CDR1 and CDR2: MDHEN and SYDVKM. The CDR3 region is CASSQEWTDTGELFF. DNA for the CDR3: TGCGCCAGCAGCCAAGAATGGACAGACACCGGGGAGCTGTTTTTT.